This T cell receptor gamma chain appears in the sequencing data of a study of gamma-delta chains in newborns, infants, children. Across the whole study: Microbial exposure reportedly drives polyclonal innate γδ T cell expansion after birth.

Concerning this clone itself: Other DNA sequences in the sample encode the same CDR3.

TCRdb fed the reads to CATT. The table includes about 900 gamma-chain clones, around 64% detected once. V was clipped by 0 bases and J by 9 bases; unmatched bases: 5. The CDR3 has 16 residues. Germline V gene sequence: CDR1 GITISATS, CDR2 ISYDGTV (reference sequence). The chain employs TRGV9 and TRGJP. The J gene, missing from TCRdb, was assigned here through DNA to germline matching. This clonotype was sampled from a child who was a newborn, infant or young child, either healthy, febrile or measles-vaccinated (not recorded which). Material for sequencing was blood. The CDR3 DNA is TGTGCCTTGTGGGAGGTGCAGGGGTTGGGCAAAAAAATCAAGGTATTT. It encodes CALWEVQGLGKKIKVF.